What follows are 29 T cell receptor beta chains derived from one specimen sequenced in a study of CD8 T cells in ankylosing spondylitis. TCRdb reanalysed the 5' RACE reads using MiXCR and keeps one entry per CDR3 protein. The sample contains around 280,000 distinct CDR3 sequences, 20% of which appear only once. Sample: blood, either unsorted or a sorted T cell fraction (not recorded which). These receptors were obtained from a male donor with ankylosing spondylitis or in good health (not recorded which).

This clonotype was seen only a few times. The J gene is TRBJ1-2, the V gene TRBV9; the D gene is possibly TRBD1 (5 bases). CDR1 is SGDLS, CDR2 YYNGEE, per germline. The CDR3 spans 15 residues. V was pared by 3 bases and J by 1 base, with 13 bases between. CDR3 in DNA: TGTGCCAGCAGCGAAGCCCCGGGACTTAACTATGGCTACACCTTC. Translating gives CASSEAPGLNYGYTF. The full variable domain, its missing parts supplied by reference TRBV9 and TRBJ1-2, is DSGVTQTPKHLITATGQRVTLRCSPRSGDLSVYWYQQSLDQGLQFLIQYYNGEERAKGNILERFSAQQFPDLHSELNLSSLELGDSALYFCASSEAPGLNYGYTFGSGTRLTVV.

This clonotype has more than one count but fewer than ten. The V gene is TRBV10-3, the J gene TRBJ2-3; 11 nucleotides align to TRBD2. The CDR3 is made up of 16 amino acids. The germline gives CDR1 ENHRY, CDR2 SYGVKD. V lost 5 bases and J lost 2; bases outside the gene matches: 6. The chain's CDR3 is CAISSLAGAHTDTQYF. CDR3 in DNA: TGTGCCATCAGTTCACTAGCGGGGGCCCACACAGATACGCAGTATTTT.

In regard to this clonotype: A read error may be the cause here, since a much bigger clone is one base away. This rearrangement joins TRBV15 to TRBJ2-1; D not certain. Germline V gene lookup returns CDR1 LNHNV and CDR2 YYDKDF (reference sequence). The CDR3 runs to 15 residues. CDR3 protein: CAASRRANSYNEQFF. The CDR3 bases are TGTGCCGCCAGCAGAAGAGCCAACTCCTACAATGAGCAGTTCTTC.

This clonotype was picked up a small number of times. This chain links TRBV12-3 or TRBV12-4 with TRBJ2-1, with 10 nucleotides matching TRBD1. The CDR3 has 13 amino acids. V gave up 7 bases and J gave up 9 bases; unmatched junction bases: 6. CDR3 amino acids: CASTRTGGGEQFF. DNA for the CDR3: TGTGCCAGCACCAGGACAGGGGGTGGTGAGCAGTTCTTC.

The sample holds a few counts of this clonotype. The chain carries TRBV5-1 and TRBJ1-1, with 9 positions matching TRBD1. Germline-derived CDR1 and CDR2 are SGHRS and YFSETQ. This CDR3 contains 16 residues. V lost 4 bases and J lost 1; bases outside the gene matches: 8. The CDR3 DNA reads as TGCGCCAGCAGCCCCATGGGGACAGGGACGAACACTGAAGCTTTCTTT. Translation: CASSPMGTGTNTEAFF.

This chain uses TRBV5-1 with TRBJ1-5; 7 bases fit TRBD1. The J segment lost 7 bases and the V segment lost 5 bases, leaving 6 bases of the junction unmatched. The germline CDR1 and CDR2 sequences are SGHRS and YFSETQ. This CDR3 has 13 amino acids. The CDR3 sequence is CASRSDREQPQHF. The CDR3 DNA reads TGCGCCAGCAGGTCTGACAGGGAGCAGCCCCAGCATTTT.

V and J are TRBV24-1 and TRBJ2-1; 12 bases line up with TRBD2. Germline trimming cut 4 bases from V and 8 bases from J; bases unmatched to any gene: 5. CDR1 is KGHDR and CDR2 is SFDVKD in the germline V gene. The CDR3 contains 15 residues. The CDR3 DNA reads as TGTGCCACCAGTGACCCTAGCGGGGGGGCCGATGAGCAGTTCTTC. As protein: CATSDPSGGADEQFF.

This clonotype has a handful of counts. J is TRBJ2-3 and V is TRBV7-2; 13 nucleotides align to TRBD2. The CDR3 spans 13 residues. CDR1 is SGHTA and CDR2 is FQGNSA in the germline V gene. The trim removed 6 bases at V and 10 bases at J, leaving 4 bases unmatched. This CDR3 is CASRRTSGSAQYF. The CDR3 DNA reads TGTGCCAGCAGGCGGACTAGCGGGAGTGCGCAGTATTTT. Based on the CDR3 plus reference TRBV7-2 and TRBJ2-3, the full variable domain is GAGVSQSPSNKVTEKGKDVELRCDPISGHTALYWYRQSLGQGLEFLIYFQGNSAPDKSGLPSDRFSAERTGGSVSTLTIQRTQQEDSAVYLCASRRTSGSAQYFGPGTRLTVL.

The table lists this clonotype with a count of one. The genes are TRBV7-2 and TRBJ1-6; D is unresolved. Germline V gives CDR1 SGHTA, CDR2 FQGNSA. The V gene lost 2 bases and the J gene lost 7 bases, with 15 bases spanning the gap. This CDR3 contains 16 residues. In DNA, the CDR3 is TGTGCCAGCAGCTTATCGTCTGGGTTTGGCAATTCACCCCTCCACTTT. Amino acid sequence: CASSLSSGFGNSPLHF. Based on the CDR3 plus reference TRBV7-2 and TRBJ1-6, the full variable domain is GAGVSQSPSNKVTEKGKDVELRCDPISGHTALYWYRQSLGQGLEFLIYFQGNSAPDKSGLPSDRFSAERTGGSVSTLTIQRTQQEDSAVYLCASSLSSGFGNSPLHFGNGTRLTVT.

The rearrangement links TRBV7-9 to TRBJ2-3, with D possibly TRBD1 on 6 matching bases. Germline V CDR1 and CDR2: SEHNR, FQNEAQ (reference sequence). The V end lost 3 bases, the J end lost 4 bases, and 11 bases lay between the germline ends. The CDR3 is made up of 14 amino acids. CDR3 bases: TGTGCCAGCAGCTTGGGACATCGCCCAGATACGCAGTATTTT. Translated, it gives CASSLGHRPDTQYF.

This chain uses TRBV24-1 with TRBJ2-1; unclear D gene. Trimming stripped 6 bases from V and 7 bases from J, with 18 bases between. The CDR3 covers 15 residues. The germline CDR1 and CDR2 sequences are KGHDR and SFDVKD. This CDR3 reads CATSFGPLGGNEQFF. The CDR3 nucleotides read TGTGCCACCAGTTTCGGACCCCTGGGTGGGAATGAGCAGTTCTTC.

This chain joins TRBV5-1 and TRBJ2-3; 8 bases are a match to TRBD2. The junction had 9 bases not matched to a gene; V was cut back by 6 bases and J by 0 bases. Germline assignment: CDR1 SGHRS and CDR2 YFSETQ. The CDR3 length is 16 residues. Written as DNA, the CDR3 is TGCGCCAGCAACATAAGAGCGGGAGCTAGCACAGATACGCAGTATTTT. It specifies CASNIRAGASTDTQYF.

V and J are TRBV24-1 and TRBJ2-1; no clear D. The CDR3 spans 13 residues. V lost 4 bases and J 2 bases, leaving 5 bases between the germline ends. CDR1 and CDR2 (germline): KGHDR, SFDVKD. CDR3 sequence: CATSEGTYNEQFF. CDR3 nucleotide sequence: TGTGCCACCAGTGAAGGGACCTACAATGAGCAGTTCTTC.

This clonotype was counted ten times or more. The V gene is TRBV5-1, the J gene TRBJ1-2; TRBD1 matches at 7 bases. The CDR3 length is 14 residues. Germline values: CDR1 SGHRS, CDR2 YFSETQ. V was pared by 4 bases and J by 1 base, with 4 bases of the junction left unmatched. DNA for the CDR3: TGCGCCAGCAGCACCGGGACAGTTAACTATGGCTACACCTTC. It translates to CASSTGTVNYGYTF.

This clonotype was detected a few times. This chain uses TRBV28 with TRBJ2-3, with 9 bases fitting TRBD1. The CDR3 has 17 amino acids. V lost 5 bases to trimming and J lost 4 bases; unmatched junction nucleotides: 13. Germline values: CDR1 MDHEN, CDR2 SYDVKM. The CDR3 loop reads CASSPRDRAVVADTQYF. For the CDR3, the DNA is TGTGCCAGCAGTCCGAGGGACAGGGCTGTAGTAGCAGATACGCAGTATTTT.

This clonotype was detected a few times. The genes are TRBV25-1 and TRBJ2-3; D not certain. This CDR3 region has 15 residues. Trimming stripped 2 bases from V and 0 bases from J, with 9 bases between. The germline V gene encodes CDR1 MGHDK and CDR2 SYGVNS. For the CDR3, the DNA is TGTGCCAGCAGTGAACCAGTACCTAGCACAGATACGCAGTATTTT. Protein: CASSEPVPSTDTQYF. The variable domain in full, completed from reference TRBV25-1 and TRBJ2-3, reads EADIYQTPRYLVIGTGKKITLECSQTMGHDKMYWYQQDPGMELHLIHYSYGVNSTEKGDLSSESTVSRIRTEHFPLTLESARPSHTSQYLCASSEPVPSTDTQYFGPGTRLTVL.

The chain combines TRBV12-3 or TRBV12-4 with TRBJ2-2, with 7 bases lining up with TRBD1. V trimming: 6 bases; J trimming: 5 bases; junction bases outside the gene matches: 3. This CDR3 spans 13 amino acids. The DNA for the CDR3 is TGTGCCAGCAGGGACAGGCCTACCGGGGAGCTGTTTTTT. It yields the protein CASRDRPTGELFF.

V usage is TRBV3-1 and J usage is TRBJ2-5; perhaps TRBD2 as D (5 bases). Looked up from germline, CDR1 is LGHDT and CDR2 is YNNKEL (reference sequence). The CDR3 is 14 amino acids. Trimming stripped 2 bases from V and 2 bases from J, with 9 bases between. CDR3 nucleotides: TGTGCCAGCAGCCAATCGGAGGCTCAAGAGACCCAGTACTTC. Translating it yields CASSQSEAQETQYF.

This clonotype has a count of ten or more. The CDR3 nucleotides are TGTGCCACCAGTGGAGTAGCGGGAGGAGCCGGGGAGCTGTTTTTT. It encodes CATSGVAGGAGELFF. This chain links TRBV24-1 with TRBJ2-2; 10 bases fit TRBD2. CDR3 length: 15 amino acids. Germline values: CDR1 KGHDR, CDR2 SFDVKD. J lost 6 bases, V lost 5 bases, and 5 bases had no gene match.

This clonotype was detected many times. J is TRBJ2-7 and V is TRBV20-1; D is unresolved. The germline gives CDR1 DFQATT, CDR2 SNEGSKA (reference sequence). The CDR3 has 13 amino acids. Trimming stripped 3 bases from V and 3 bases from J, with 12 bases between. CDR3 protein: CSARVPSLYEQYV. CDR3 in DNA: TGCAGTGCTAGGGTCCCGTCCCTCTACGAGCAGTACGTC.

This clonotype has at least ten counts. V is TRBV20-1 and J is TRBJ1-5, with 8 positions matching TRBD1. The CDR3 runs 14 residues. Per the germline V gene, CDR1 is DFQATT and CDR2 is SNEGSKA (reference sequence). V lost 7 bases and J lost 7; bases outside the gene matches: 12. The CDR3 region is CSVTQQGGAQPQHF. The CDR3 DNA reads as TGCAGTGTAACACAACAGGGGGGCGCCCAGCCCCAGCATTTT.

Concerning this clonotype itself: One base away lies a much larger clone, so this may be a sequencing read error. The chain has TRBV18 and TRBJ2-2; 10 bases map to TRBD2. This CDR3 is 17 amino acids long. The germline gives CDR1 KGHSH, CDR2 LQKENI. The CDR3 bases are TGTGCCGGCTCGTCAGGACTAGCGGAACTGAACACCGGGGAGCTGTTTTTT. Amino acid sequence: CAGSSGLAELNTGELFF.

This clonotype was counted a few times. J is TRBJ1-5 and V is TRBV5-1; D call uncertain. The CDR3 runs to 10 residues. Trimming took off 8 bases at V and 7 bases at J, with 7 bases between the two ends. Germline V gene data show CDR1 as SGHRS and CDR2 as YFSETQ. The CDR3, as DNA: TGCGCCAGAGAAGCCCAGCCCCAGCATTTT. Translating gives CAREAQPQHF.

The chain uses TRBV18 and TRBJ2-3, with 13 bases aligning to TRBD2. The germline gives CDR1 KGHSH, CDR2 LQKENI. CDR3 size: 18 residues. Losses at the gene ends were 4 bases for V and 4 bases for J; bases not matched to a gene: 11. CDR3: CASSLQPTSGGAPDTQYF. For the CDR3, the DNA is TGTGCCAGCTCACTACAACCAACTAGCGGGGGGGCCCCAGATACGCAGTATTTT.

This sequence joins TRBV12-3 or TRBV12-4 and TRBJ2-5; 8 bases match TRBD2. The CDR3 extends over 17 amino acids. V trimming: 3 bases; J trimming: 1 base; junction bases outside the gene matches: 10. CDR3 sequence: CASSLDWAGGPQETQYF. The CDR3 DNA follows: TGTGCCAGCAGTTTGGACTGGGCGGGAGGTCCCCAAGAGACCCAGTACTTC.

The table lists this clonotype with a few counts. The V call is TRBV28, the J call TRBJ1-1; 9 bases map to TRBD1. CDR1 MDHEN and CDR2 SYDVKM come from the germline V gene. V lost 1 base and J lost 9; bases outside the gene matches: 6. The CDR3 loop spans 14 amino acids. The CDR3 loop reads CASSLFWDREKAFF. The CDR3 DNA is TGTGCCAGCAGTTTATTCTGGGACAGGGAGAAAGCTTTCTTT.

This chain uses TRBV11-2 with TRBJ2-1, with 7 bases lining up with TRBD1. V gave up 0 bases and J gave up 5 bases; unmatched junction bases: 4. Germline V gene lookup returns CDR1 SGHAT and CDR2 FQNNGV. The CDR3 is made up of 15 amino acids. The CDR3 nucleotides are TGTGCCAGCAGCTTAGAAGGGGGCCCTAACAATGAGCAGTTCTTC. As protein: CASSLEGGPNNEQFF. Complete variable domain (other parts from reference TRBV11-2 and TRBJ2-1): EAGVAQSPRYKIIEKRQSVAFWCNPISGHATLYWYQQILGQGPKLLIQFQNNGVVDDSQLPKDRFSAERLKGVDSTLKIQPAKLEDSAVYLCASSLEGGPNNEQFFGPGTRLTVL.

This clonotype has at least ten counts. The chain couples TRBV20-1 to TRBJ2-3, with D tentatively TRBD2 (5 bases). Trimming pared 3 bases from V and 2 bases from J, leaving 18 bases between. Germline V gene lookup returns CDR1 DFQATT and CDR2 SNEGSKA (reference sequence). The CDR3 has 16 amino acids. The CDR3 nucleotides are TGCAGTGCTAGCGTCGGCGGAAGTCGGGACACAGATACGCAGTATTTT. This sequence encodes CSASVGGSRDTDTQYF.

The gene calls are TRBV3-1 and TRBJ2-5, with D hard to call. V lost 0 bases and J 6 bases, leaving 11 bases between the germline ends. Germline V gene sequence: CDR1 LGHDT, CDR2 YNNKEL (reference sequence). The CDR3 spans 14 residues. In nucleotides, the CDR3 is TGTGCCAGCAGCCAAGAACCGGGTTCGAAGACCCAGTACTTC. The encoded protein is CASSQEPGSKTQYF.